The TCR beta chain described here comes from a study of control samples from healthy donors and cancer patients. The CDR3 contains 14 residues. Trimming cost V 5 bases and J 5 bases, with 16 bases left between them. Germline V gives CDR1 SGHTA, CDR2 FQGNSA. This table comes from immunoSEQ multiplex PCR, and its TCRdb copy is limited to in-frame clones, with some not included. Altogether approximately 170,000 clones are present, 90% to 95% being singletons, with the ten largest covering approximately 0.7%. The clonotype was recovered from a woman in her 30s in good health. V gene TRBV7-2 combines with J gene TRBJ2-7, with D tentatively TRBD2 (6 bases). Sequenced sample: blood. The CDR3 reads CASSPLILAHEQYF. CDR3 sequence (DNA): TGTGCCAGCAGCCCGCTTATACTAGCACACGAGCAGTACTTC.